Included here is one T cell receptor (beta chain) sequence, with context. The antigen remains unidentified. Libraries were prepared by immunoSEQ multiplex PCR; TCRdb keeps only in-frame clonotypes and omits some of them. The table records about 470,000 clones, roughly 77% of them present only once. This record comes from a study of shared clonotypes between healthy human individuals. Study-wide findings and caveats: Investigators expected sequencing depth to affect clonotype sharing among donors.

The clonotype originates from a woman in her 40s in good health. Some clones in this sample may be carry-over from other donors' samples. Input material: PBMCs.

The CDR3 loop is CASSLTSATSTDTQYF. DNA for the CDR3: TGCGCCAGCAGCCTGACTAGCGCGACTAGCACAGATACGCAGTATTTT. The chain combines TRBV4-1 with TRBJ2-3; the match to TRBD2 covers 8 bases. CDR1 is MGHRA and CDR2 is YSYEKL in the germline V gene. CDR3 length: 16 residues. Germline trimming cut 4 bases from V and 0 bases from J; bases unmatched to any gene: 6.